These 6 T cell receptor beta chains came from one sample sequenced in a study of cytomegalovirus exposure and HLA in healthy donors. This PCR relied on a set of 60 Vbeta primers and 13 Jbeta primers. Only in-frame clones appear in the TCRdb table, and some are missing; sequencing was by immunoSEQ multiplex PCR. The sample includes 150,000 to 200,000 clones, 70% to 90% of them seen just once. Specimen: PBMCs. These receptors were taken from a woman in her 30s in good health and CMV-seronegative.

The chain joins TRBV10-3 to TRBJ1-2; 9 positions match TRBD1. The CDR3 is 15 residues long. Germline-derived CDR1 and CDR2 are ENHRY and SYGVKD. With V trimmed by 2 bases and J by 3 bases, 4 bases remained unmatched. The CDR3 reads CAISEAGQGHYGYTF. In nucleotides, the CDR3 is TGTGCCATCAGTGAGGCTGGACAGGGGCACTATGGCTACACCTTC.

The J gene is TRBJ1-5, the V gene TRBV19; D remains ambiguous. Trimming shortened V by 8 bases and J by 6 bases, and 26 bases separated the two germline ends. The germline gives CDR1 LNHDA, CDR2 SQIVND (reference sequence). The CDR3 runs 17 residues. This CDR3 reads CASVAHQAGTRGQPQHF. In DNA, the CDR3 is TGTGCCAGTGTGGCACACCAGGCCGGCACCCGGGGTCAGCCCCAGCATTTT.

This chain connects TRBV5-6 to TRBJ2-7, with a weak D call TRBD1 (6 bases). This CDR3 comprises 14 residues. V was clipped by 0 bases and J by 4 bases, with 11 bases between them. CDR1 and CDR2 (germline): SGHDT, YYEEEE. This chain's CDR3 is CASSLDGRGYEQYF. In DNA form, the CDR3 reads TGTGCCAGCAGCTTGGATGGCAGGGGTTACGAGCAGTACTTC.

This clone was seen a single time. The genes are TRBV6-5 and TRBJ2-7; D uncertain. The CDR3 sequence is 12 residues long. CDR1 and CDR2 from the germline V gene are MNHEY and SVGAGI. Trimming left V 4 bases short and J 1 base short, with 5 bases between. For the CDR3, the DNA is TGTGCCAGCAGTTCGAGGTCCTACGAGCAGTACTTC. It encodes CASSSRSYEQYF.

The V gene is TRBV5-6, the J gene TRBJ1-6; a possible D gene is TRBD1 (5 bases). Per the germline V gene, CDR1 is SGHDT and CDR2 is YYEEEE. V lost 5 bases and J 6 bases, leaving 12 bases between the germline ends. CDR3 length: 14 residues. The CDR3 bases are TGTGCCAGCAGGATATGGGGCTCTAATTCACCCCTCCACTTT. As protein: CASRIWGSNSPLHF.

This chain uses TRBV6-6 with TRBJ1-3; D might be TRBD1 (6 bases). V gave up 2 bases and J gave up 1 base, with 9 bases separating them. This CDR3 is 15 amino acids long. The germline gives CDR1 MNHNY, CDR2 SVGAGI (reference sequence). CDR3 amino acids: CASSYLQGSGNTIYF. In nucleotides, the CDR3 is TGTGCCAGCAGTTACCTTCAGGGGTCTGGAAACACCATATATTTT.